The sequence of this T cell receptor beta chain was determined in a study of T cell responses to AZD1222 COVID-19 vaccine. Method: immunoSEQ multiplex PCR; TCRdb's copy keeps in-frame clones and lacks some. The table has about 130,000 clones, 80% to 95% seen once. In its sample, this clone was seen once. V was cut by 6 bases and J by 10 bases, with 12 bases left in between. This CDR3 is 12 amino acids long. Germline CDR1 LNHDA, CDR2 SQIVND (reference sequence). The rearrangement links TRBV19 to TRBJ1-4; D remains ambiguous. Sequences were derived from peripheral blood, sampled on day 0 of AZD1222 vaccination. The sequence was collected from an adult in good health. The CDR3 region is CASSPVLGKLFF. The CDR3 DNA follows: TGTGCCAGTAGCCCGGTTTTGGGAAAACTGTTTTTT. Full variable domain (missing parts from reference TRBV19 and TRBJ1-4): DGGITQSPKYLFRKEGQNVTLSCEQNLNHDAMYWYRQDPGQGLRLIYYSQIVNDFQKGDIAEGYSVSREKKESFPLTVTSAQKNPTAFYLCASSPVLGKLFFGSGTQLSVL.